The 3 T cell receptor beta chains given below trace back to one sample, sequenced in a study of post-analysis software for immune sequencing data. Incorporated into the TCR beta cDNA libraries were unique molecular identifiers, which served to reduce PCR and sequencing biases. One entry per CDR3 protein results from TCRdb running MiXCR on the PCR reads. There are about 200,000 distinct CDR3 sequences in the sample; over 25% occur only once, and approximately 3.6% lies in the top ten. Points from the study as a whole: In patients, about five TRBV segments were more frequent than in controls, with TRBV5-6, TRBV5-1 and TRBV20-1 among them.

For these TCRs, the target antigens are not known. Sequenced input: blood. The source is a girl aged 2-17 years with multiple sclerosis.

This clonotype occurred many times. Here the CDR3 reads CASSLDRGKSYEQYF. The CDR3 coding sequence is TGTGCCAGCAGCCTGGACAGAGGAAAGTCCTACGAGCAGTACTTC. This chain connects TRBV27 to TRBJ2-7; TRBD1 might be the D (6 bases). This CDR3 spans 15 amino acids. V lost 6 bases, J lost 1 base, and 16 bases lay in between. Germline assignment: CDR1 MNHEY and CDR2 SMNVEV (reference sequence).

This clonotype was picked up many times. The J gene is TRBJ1-2, the V gene TRBV7-4; D is uncertain. V dropped 1 base and J dropped 0 bases, with 9 bases sitting between them. This CDR3 spans 15 amino acids. Germline V CDR1 and CDR2: SGHVT, SQSDAQ. The CDR3 sequence is CASSLEDGANYGYTF. DNA for the CDR3: TGTGCCAGCAGCTTAGAGGATGGGGCTAACTATGGCTACACCTTC.

This clonotype was recorded a few times. The V gene is TRBV7-2, the J gene TRBJ2-5, with D possibly matching TRBD1 (8 bases). The J call may be mistaken, given a closer DNA end match to TRBJ2-7. Germline CDR1 and CDR2: SGHTA and FQGNSA. The CDR3 is 14 residues long. CDR3 in amino acids: CASSSAGQAYEQYF. The CDR3 coding sequence is TGTGCCAGCAGCTCAGCGGGACAGGCTTACGAGCAGTACTTC.